What follows are 13 T cell receptor beta chains derived from one specimen sequenced in a study of OX40 agonist ivuxolimab in advanced cancers. Libraries were prepared by immunoSEQ multiplex PCR; TCRdb keeps only in-frame clonotypes and omits some of them. In the table there are roughly 28,000 clones, 83% of which are singletons. Here the sequenced sample was CD4+ or CD8+ T cells sorted from blood, taken in a trial of the OX40 agonist ivuxolimab. These receptors came from an adult with an advanced solid tumor such as melanoma, head and neck, liver or kidney cancer.

The J gene is TRBJ1-3, the V gene TRBV15; D not certain. This CDR3 contains 17 residues. The V gene lost 1 base and the J gene lost 3 bases, with 16 bases spanning the gap. The germline gives CDR1 LNHNV, CDR2 YYDKDF (reference sequence). This chain's CDR3 is CATSRASVLGVGNTIYF. CDR3 DNA sequence: TGTGCCACCAGCAGAGCAAGCGTTCTTGGGGTTGGAAACACCATATATTTT. Combining the CDR3 with reference TRBV15 and TRBJ1-3 gives the whole variable domain DAMVIQNPRYQVTQFGKPVTLSCSQTLNHNVMYWYQQKSSQAPKLLFHYYDKDFNNEADTPDNFQSRRPNTSFCFLDIRSPGLGDTAMYLCATSRASVLGVGNTIYFGEGSWLTVV.

The rearrangement joins TRBV9 to TRBJ1-3; D is ambiguous. The CDR3 is 14 residues long. V lost 4 bases, J lost 4 bases, and 12 bases lay in between. Germline CDR1 reads SGDLS; CDR2 reads YYNGEE. The CDR3 DNA follows: TGTGCCAGCAGCCCCCGGGCCAGCGGAAACACCATATATTTT. The encoded protein is CASSPRASGNTIYF.

The V and J genes are TRBV19 and TRBJ1-1; the D gene is possibly TRBD1 (5 bases). The CDR3 totals 17 residues. The V end was cut by 7 bases, the J end by 0 bases, with 21 bases between. Germline loops: CDR1 LNHDA, CDR2 SQIVND (reference sequence). The DNA for the CDR3 is TGTGCCAGTATTCCTGGGACGGTGGGGTACATGAACACTGAAGCTTTCTTT. Its protein product is CASIPGTVGYMNTEAFF.

This chain joins TRBV5-5 and TRBJ2-2; D is ambiguous. The CDR3 runs 14 residues. Per germline, CDR1 SGHKS and CDR2 YYEKEE (reference sequence). Between the trimmed V and J ends, which lost 1 base and 7 bases, there was a span of 11 bases. CDR3 residues: CASSLFGVDGELFF. The DNA of the CDR3 is TGTGCCAGCAGCTTGTTTGGTGTTGACGGGGAGCTGTTTTTT. Complete variable domain (other parts from reference TRBV5-5 and TRBJ2-2): DAGVTQSPTHLIKTRGQQVTLRCSPISGHKSVSWYQQVLGQGPQFIFQYYEKEERGRGNFPDRFSARQFPNYSSELNVNALLLGDSALYLCASSLFGVDGELFFGEGSRLTVL.

As for this clone: Within the sample, other DNA sequences also encode this same CDR3. The chain couples TRBV29-1 to TRBJ2-3, with D perhaps TRBD1 or TRBD2 (5 bases each). This CDR3 has 13 amino acids. Between the trimmed V and J ends, which lost 5 bases and 6 bases, there was a span of 15 bases. Per germline, CDR1 SQVTM and CDR2 ANQGSEA. The CDR3, as DNA: TGCAGCGTTTCCGGGACGGGGCCTGATACGCAGTATTTT. Its translation: CSVSGTGPDTQYF.

The table lists this clone with a few counts. The chain employs TRBV5-1 and TRBJ1-5; 7 nucleotides agree with TRBD1. The CDR3 consists of 14 residues. In germline, CDR1 is SGHRS, CDR2 YFSETQ. V was clipped by 4 bases and J by 7 bases; unmatched bases: 8. The CDR3 region is CASSQYRGGQPQHF. In DNA, the CDR3 is TGCGCCAGCAGCCAGTACAGGGGAGGGCAGCCCCAGCATTTT.

This clone is a singleton in its sample. The chain uses TRBV30 and TRBJ2-7; no clear D gene. This CDR3 has 12 residues. Per the germline V gene, CDR1 is GTSNPN and CDR2 is SVGIG (reference sequence). The germline V and J ends were trimmed by 2 bases and 2 bases, with 7 bases remaining between them. Here the CDR3 reads CAWSRQTYEQYF. CDR3 DNA sequence: TGTGCCTGGAGTCGACAAACCTACGAGCAGTACTTC.

The gene calls are TRBV11-3 and TRBJ2-1; 9 nucleotides match TRBD1. CDR1 is SGHNT, CDR2 YENEEA, per germline. CDR3 length: 16 residues. The V and J ends lost 5 bases and 7 bases, in that order; junction bases with no gene match: 12. As DNA, the CDR3 is TGTGCCAGCAGCCCCCGGGACAGGGAAAACTATAATGAGCAGTTCTTC. Translated, it gives CASSPRDRENYNEQFF. Together with reference TRBV11-3 and TRBJ2-1, the CDR3 gives the full variable domain: EAGVVQSPRYKIIEKKQPVAFWCNPISGHNTLYWYLQNLGQGPELLIRYENEEAVDDSQLPKDRFSAERLKGVDSTLKIQPAELGDSAVYLCASSPRDRENYNEQFFGPGTRLTVL.

The chain couples TRBV19 to TRBJ2-5, with 8 bases that match TRBD1. With V trimmed by 7 bases and J by 2 bases, 6 bases remained unmatched. CDR1 and CDR2 (germline): LNHDA, SQIVND (reference sequence). The CDR3 has 14 residues. CDR3 region: CASTRRTGQETQYF. The CDR3 DNA reads as TGTGCCAGTACCAGACGGACAGGGCAAGAGACCCAGTACTTC.

V usage is TRBV6-1 and J usage is TRBJ1-3, with D unclear. Per the germline V gene, CDR1 is MNHNS and CDR2 is SASEGT. The CDR3 extends over 16 amino acids. Trimming cost V 2 bases and J 2 bases, with 13 bases left between them. The CDR3 reads CASSESNGFAGNTIYF. As DNA, the CDR3 is TGTGCCAGCAGTGAATCTAACGGCTTCGCTGGAAACACCATATATTTT.

The genes are TRBV7-3 and TRBJ2-7; TRBD2 matches 10 bases. V lost 5 bases to trimming and J lost 0 bases; unmatched junction nucleotides: 1. The CDR3 totals 14 residues. Germline values: CDR1 SGHTA, CDR2 FQGTGA. The CDR3 sequence is CASSPSGGSYEQYF. For the CDR3, the DNA is TGTGCCAGCAGCCCTAGCGGGGGCTCCTACGAGCAGTACTTC.

The chain links TRBV7-9 to TRBJ1-1; 8 bases line up with TRBD1. The germline gives CDR1 SEHNR, CDR2 FQNEAQ (reference sequence). Germline trimming cut 5 bases from V and 0 bases from J; bases unmatched to any gene: 8. This CDR3 region has 16 residues. In DNA, the CDR3 is TGTGCCAGCAGCGCCCACAGGGGGGTCATGAACACTGAAGCTTTCTTT. Its translation: CASSAHRGVMNTEAFF.

The chain uses TRBV27 and TRBJ1-2; the D is unclear. The germline V gene has CDR1 MNHEY and CDR2 SMNVEV (reference sequence). The CDR3 consists of 13 residues. V dropped 5 bases and J dropped 2 bases, with 9 bases sitting between them. As DNA, the CDR3 is TGTGCCAGCAGTATGGGGATAAACTATGGCTACACCTTC. It translates to CASSMGINYGYTF.